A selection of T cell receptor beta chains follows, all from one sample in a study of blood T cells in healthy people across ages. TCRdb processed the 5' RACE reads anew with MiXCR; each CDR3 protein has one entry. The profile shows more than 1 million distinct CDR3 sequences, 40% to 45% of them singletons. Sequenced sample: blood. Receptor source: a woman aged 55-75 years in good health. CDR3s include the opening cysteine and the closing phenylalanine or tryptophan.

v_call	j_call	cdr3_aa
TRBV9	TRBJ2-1	CASSPRLAQHNEQFF
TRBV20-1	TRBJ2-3	CSASPRGRPDTQYF
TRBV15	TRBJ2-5	CATSRGVGETQYF
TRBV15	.	CATSRGTSGPYEQYF
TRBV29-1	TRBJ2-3	CSAPRGHGEIDTQYF
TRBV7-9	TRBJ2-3	CASSLGQGVDTQYF
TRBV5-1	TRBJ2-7	CASSWGPGAYEQYF
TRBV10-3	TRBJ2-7	CAISGGLQIGSYEQYF
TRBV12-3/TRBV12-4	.	CASSLNRVPYEQYF
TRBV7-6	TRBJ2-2	CASSTGGGYTGELFF
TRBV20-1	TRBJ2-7	CSARDLNSSYEQYF
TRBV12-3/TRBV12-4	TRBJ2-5	CASSPPGRAGAETQYF
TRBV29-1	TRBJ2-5	CSVGQGRGREQYF
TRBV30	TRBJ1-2	CAWSVHRVDGYTF
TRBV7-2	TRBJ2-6	CASRKTGYSGANVLTF
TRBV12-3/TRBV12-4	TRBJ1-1	CASSFQGTEAFF
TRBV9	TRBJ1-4	CASSVAPGGNEKLFF
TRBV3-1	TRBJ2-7	CASSHRTSYEQYF
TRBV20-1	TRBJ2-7	CSAREAGKGEQYF
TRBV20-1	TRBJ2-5	CSASGYELAGDNEQYF
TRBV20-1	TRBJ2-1	CSAQRAGTEGNNEQFF
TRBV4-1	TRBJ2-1	CASSQDIQGRGSYNEQFF
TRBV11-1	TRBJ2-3	CASSATPGQTHTDTQYF
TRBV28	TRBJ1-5	CASSLRDREIQPQHF
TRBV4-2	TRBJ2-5	CASSQEVGGVQYF
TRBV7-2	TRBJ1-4	CASSSGGGLNEKLFF
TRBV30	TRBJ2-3	CAWSIETDTQYF
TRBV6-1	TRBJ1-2	CASSEAAGTRGYTF
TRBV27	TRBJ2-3	CASSRTTTGSSTDTQYF
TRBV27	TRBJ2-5	CASSFRGTQETRYF